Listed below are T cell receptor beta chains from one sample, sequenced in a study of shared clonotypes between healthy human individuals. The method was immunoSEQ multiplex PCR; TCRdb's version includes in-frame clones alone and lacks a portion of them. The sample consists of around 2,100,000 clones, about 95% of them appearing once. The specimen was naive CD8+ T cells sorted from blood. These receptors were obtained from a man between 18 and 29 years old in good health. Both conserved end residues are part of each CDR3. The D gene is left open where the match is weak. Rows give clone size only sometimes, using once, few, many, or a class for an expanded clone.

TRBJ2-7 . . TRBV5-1 TGCGCCAGCAGCCCGGCGCCTTCGGCCTACGAGCAGTACTTC CASSPAPSAYEQYF
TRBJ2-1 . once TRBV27 TGTGCCAGCAGTTTACCTCGAGCCGATGAGCAGTTCTTC CASSLPRADEQFF
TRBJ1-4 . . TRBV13 TGTGCCAGCAGCTTAGCTCCTAATGAAAAACTGTTTTTT CASSLAPNEKLFF
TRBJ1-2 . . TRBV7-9 TGTGCCAGCAGCTTAGGGCAGGGTGATGGCTACACCTTC CASSLGQGDGYTF
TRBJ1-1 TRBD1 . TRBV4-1 TGCGCCAGCAGCCTTCAGGGACAGGGCGCCACTGAAGCTTTCTTT CASSLQGQGATEAFF
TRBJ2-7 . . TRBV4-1 TGCGCCAGCAGCCAGGACCGGACAGCCGCCTACGAGCAGTACTTC CASSQDRTAAYEQYF
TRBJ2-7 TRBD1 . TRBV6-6 TGTGCCAGCAGTTACTCACCACAGGGGCGGGAGCAGTACTTC CASSYSPQGREQYF
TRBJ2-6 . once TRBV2 TGTGCCAGCAGTGAAAGGGGTGTAGGAGCAGAAGGGGCCAACGTCCTGACTTTC CASSERGVGAEGANVLTF
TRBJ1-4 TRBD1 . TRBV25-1 TGTGCCAGCAGTTTCCCGGGACAGGGGGGCGAAAAACTGTTTTTT CASSFPGQGGEKLFF
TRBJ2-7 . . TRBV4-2 TGTGCCAGCAGCCAAGACGTCGGCTTGAAGCAGTACTTC CASSQDVGLKQYF
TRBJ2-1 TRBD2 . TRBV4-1 TGCGCCAGCAGCCAAGATTCAGCTAGCGGGAGTAAGAATGAGCAGTTCTTC CASSQDSASGSKNEQFF
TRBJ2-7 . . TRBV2 TGTGCCAGCAGCGTAGGGGATGGGGCCTACGAGCAGTACTTC CASSVGDGAYEQYF
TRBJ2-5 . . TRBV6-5 TGTGCCAGCAGCGGCGGCGGGGCCCTCCAAGAGACCCAGTACTTC CASSGGGALQETQYF
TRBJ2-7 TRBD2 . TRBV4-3 TGCGCCAGCAGCCAACTAGCGGGAGGGGACGAGCAGTACTTC CASSQLAGGDEQYF
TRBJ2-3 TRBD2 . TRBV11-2 TGTGCCAGCAGCTTGTTAGAGACTAGCGGGGGGAGGGCAGATACGCAGTATTTT CASSLLETSGGRADTQYF
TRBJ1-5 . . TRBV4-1 TGCGCCAGCAGCCAAGTCGCCGGGAGCAATCAGCCCCAGCATTTT CASSQVAGSNQPQHF
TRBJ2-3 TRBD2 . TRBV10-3 TGTGCCATCGGGACTAGCGGGAGTGCAGATACGCAGTATTTT CAIGTSGSADTQYF
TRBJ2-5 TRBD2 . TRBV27 TGTGCCAGCACTAGACTAGCGGGGGTACAAGAGACCCAGTACTTC CASTRLAGVQETQYF
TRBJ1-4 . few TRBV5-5 TGTGCCAGCAGCTTGGAACAAAGAGATGAAAAACTGTTTTTT CASSLEQRDEKLFF
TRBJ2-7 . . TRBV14 TGTGCCAGCAGCCAAGGCCAGGGGTTCGAGCAGTACTTC CASSQGQGFEQYF
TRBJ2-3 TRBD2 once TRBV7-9 TGTGCCAGCAGCTCCCGGACTAGTCTCGCAGATACGCAGTATTTT CASSSRTSLADTQYF
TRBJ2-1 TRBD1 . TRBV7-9 TGTGCCAGCAGCCACGGACAGGCTATATGGAATGAGCAGTTCTTC CASSHGQAIWNEQFF
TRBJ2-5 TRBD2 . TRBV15 TGTGCCACCAGCAGGCTAAGACTAGCGGGAGACGAGACCCAGTACTTC CATSRLRLAGDETQYF
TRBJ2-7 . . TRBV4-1 TGCGCCAGCAGCCAAGGACCACCTGGGAGTAGCTTTACCTACGAGCAGTACTTC CASSQGPPGSSFTYEQYF
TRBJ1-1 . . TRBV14 TGTGCCAGCAGCCAGTATAGGAGTAACACTGAAGCTTTCTTT CASSQYRSNTEAFF
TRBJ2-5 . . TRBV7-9 TGTGCCAGCAGCTTTGTGGACCAAGAGACCCAGTACTTC CASSFVDQETQYF
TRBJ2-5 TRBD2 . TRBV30 TGTGCCTGGAGTGGTAGCGGGGGGGCCTCGGCGGAGACCCAGTACTTC CAWSGSGGASAETQYF
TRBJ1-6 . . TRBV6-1 TGTGCCAGCAGTGACTTGAGGGCTTACTCCTATAATTCACCCCTCCACTTT CASSDLRAYSYNSPLHF
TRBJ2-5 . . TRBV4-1 TGCGCCAGCAGCCAAGTCAAAGTGGAAGAGACCCAGTACTTC CASSQVKVEETQYF
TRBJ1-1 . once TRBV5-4 TGTGCCAGCAGCTTGGACAGTGAAGCTTTCTTT CASSLDSEAFF
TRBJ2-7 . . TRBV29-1 TGCAGCGTTGACCACCCGGGCCCCAGAGGGAGCTACGAGCAGTACTTC CSVDHPGPRGSYEQYF
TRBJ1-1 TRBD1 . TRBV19 TGTGCCAGTAGGAGGGACAGGGAGGAGGACACTGAAGCTTTCTTT CASRRDREEDTEAFF
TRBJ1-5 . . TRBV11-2 TGTGCCAGCAGCTTAGTCCGGACAGTGAATCAGCCCCAGCATTTT CASSLVRTVNQPQHF
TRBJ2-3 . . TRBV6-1 TGTGCCAGCAGTGAAGATTGGGGGCCTGGCACAGATACGCAGTATTTT CASSEDWGPGTDTQYF
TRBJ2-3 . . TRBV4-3 TGCGCCAGCAGCCATGGAGAGGCTAGGGCAGATACGCAGTATTTT CASSHGEARADTQYF